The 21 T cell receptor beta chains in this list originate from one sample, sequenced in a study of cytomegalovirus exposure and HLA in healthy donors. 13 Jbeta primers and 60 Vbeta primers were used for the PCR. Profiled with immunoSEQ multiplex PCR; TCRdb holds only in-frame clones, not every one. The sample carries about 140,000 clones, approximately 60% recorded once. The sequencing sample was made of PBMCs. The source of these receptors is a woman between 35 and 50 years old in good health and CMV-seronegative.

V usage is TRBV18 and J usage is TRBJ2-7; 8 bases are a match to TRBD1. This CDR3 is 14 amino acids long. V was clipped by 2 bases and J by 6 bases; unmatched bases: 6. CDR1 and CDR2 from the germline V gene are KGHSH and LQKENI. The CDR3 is CASSPVDRVSEQYF. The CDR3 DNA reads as TGTGCCAGCTCACCAGTGGACAGGGTATCCGAGCAGTACTTC.

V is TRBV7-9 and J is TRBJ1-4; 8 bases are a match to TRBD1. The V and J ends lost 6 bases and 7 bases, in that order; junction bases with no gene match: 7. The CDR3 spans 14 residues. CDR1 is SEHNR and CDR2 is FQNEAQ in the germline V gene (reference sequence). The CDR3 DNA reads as TGTGCCAGCAGTCAGGACAGGGTGGGTGAAAAACTGTTTTTT. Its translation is CASSQDRVGEKLFF.

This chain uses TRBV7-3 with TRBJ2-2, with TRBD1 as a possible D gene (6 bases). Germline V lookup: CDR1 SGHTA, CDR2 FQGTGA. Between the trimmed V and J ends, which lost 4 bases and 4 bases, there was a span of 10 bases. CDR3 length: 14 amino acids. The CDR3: CASSSGQITGELFF. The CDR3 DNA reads TGTGCCAGCAGCTCCGGACAGATCACCGGGGAGCTGTTTTTT.

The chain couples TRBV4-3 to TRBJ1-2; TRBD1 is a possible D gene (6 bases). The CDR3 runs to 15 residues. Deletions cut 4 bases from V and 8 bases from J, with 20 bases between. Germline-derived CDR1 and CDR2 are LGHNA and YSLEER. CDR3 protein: CASSLTEGQTYGYTF. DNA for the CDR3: TGCGCCAGCAGCCTCACTGAGGGACAAACCTACGGCTACACCTTC.

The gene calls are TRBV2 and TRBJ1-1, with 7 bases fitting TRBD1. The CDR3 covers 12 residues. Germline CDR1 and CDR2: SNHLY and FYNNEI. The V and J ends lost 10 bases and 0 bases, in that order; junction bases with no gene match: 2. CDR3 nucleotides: TGTGCCACCCAGGGGGTGAACACTGAAGCTTTCTTT. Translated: CATQGVNTEAFF.

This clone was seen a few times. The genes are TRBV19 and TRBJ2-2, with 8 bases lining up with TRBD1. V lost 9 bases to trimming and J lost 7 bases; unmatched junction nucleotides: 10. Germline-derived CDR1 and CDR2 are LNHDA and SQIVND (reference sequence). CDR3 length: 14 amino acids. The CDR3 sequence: CASFSTGDGGELFF. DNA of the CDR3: TGTGCCAGCTTCTCGACAGGGGATGGCGGGGAGCTGTTTTTT.

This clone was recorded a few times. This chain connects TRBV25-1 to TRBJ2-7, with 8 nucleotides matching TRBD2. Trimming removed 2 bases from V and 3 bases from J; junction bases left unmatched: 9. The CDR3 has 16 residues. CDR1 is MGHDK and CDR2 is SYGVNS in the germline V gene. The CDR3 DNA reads TGTGCCAGCAGTGAACCAGCGGGGGTAGGTTTCTACGAGCAGTACTTC. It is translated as CASSEPAGVGFYEQYF.

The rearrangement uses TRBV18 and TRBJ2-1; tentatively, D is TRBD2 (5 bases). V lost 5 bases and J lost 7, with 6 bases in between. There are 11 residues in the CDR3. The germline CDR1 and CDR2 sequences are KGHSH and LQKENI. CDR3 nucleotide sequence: TGTGCCAGCTCATGGAGGAATGAGCAGTTCTTC. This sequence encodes CASSWRNEQFF.

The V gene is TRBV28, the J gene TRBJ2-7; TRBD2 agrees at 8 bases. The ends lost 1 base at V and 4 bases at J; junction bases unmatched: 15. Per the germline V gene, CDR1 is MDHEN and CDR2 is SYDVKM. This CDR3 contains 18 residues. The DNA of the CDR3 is TGTGCCAGCAGTTTATTTGGACTAGCAACCTTAGCGGCTTACGAGCAGTACTTC. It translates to CASSLFGLATLAAYEQYF.

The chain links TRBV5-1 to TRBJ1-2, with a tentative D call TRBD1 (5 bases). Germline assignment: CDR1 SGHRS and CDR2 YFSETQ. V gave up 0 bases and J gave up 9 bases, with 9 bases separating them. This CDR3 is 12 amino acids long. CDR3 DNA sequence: TGCGCCAGCAGCTTGGAACCAGGGAGCTACACCTTC. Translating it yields CASSLEPGSYTF.

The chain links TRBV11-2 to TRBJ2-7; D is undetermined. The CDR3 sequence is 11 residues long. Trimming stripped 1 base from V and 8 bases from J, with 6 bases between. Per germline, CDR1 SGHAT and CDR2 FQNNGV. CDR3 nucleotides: TGTGCCAGCAGCTTAGGGCCCCAGCAGTACTTC. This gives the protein CASSLGPQQYF.

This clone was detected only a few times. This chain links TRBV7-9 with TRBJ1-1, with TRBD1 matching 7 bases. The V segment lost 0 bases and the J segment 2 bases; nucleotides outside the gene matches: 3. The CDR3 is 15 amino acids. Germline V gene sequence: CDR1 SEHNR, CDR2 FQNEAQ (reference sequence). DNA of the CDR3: TGTGCCAGCAGCTTAGCCGGGACAGATAACACTGAAGCTTTCTTT. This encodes CASSLAGTDNTEAFF.

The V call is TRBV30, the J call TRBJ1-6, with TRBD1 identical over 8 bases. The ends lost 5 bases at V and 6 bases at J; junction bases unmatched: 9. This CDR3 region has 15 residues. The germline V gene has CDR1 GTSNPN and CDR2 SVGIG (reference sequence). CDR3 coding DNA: TGTGCCTGGGGAGTCCGGACAGGGCTTAATTCACCCCTCCACTTT. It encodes CAWGVRTGLNSPLHF.

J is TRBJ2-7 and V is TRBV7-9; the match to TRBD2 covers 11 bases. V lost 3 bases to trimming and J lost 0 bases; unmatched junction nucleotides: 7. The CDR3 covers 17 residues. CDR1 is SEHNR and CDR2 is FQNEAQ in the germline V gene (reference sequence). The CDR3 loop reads CASSLGSGGDSSYEQYF. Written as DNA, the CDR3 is TGTGCCAGCAGCTTGGGTAGCGGGGGGGATAGCTCCTACGAGCAGTACTTC.

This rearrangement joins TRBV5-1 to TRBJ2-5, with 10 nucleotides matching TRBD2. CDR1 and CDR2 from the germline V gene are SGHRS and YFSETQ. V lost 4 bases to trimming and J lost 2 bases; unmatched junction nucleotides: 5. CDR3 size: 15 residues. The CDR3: CASSSGGGPQETQYF. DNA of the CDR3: TGCGCCAGCAGCAGCGGGGGGGGGCCTCAAGAGACCCAGTACTTC.

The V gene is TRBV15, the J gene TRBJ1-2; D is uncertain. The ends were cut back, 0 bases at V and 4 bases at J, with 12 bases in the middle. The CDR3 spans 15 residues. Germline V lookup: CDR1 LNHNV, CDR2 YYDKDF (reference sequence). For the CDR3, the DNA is TGTGCCACCAGCAGAGATATTGGCCATCTCTATGGCTACACCTTC. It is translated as CATSRDIGHLYGYTF.

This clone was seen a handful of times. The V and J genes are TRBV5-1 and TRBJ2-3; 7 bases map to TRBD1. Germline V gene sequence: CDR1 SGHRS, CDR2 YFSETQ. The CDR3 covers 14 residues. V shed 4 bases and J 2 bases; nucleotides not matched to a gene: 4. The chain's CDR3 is CASSQTGNTDTQYF. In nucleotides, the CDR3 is TGCGCCAGCAGCCAGACAGGGAACACAGATACGCAGTATTTT.

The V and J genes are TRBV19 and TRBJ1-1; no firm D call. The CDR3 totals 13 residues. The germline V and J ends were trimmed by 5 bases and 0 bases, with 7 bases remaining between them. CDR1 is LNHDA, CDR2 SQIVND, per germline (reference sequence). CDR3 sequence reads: CASSPRLNTEAFF. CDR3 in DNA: TGTGCCAGTAGTCCCCGGTTGAACACTGAAGCTTTCTTT.

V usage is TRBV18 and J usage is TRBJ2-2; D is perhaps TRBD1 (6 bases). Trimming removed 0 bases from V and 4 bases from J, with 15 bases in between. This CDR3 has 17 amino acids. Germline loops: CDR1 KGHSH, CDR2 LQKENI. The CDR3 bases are TGTGCCAGCTCACCACCCACAGGGATTTCGGGCACCGGGGAGCTGTTTTTT. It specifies CASSPPTGISGTGELFF.

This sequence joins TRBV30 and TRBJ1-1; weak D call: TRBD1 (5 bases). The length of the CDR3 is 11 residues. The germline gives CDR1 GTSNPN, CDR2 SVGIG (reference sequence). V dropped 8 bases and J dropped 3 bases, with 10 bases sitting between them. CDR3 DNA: TGTGCCGGGGGAGGGGACACTGAAGCTTTCTTT. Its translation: CAGGGDTEAFF.

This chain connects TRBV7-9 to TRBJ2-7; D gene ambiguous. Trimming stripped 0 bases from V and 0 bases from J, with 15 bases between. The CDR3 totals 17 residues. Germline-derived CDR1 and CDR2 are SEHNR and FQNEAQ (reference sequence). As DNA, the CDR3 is TGTGCCAGCAGCTTAGCAGGCTCGGCGGTGCTCTCCTACGAGCAGTACTTC. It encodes CASSLAGSAVLSYEQYF.